Below, one T cell receptor (beta chain) is given with its context. This clonotype was found many times. The target of this receptor is not known. No quality values exist for individual bases; no much larger clone is one base distant. The data originate from a study of CD8 T cells in ankylosing spondylitis (dated by TCRdb to about 2017). In the study overall: The study set out to find disease-linked TCR variants by profiling T cell receptor beta repertoires in ankylosing spondylitis patients and healthy donors. In total, the full study cohort was made up of some 110 healthy donors and about two dozen ankylosing spondylitis patients. Peripheral blood was sampled, and synovial fluid was also collected from ankylosing spondylitis patients. What the work shows at the level of the full study, not this receptor alone: According to the report, matched synovial fluid samples from ankylosing spondylitis patients were significantly enriched for the disease-linked clones. In peripheral blood, the disease-linked clones were found at relatively low frequencies and had a CD8+ phenotype. Some motif variants had previously been reported in the synovial fluid and blood of reactive arthritis patients, which suggests shared mechanisms of disease initiation. Blood from ankylosing spondylitis patients appeared to be characterized by a TCR beta motif composed of about eight highly homologous amino acid variants.

The run used an Illumina HiSeq 2500. TCR beta libraries were prepared by quantitative 5'-RACE with molecular barcodes. Per the authors' processing: Disease-linked TCR variants were identified with a new computational method built on a probabilistic model of VDJ rearrangement. TCRdb reworked the public reads: Q25 trimming with fastp, MiXCR clone assembly, productive beta chains retained. For every CDR3 protein sequence, its rows merge into one entry that carries the most common genes and DNA. The V and J calls were not made by the authors but by TCRdb's processing. Counted in this sample were 250,000 to 400,000 distinct CDR3 sequences; about 9.9% of them appeared once. The ten largest clones add up to 8% to 9.5% of the sample. The receptor was isolated from a female donor with ankylosing spondylitis or in good health (not recorded which). The sequenced sample was blood, either unsorted or a sorted T cell fraction (not recorded which).

The DNA sequence is as follows: TGTGCCAGCAGGAAGGGACAGGGACCCTACAATGAGCAGTTCTTC. It translates as CASRKGQGPYNEQFF. The rearrangement combines TRBV28 with TRBJ2-1; 9 bases in between match TRBD1. The germline V gene provides CDR1 MDHEN and CDR2 SYDVKM. V ends up 6 bases short and J 2 bases short, with an unmatched junction base count of 5. The CDR3, cysteine through phenylalanine, is 15 amino acids long. The DNA shown is the 45-base CDR3, in frame from base 1.